The 15 T cell receptor beta chains presented below share a single source sample, sequenced in a study of identical twins. TCRdb fed the 5' RACE reads into MiXCR, producing one record per CDR3 protein. The data contain 200,000 or so distinct CDR3 sequences, under 10% of them seen just once; the ten biggest clones take up about 1.8%. The same data also went into a second study, on yellow fever vaccine responses in identical twins.

The sequenced sample was memory (CD45RO+) T cells sorted from blood. All receptors derive from a young woman in good health.

The chain joins TRBV9 to TRBJ1-5, with TRBD1 matching 8 bases. The CDR3 runs to 15 residues. Trimming removed 3 bases from V and 1 base from J; junction bases left unmatched: 3. CDR1 and CDR2 (germline): SGDLS, YYNGEE. This CDR3 is CASSAQGGSNQPQHF. The CDR3 DNA sequence: TGTGCCAGCAGCGCACAGGGGGGAAGCAATCAGCCCCAGCATTTT.

This clonotype was detected many times. The rearrangement joins TRBV12-3 or TRBV12-4 to TRBJ2-7; tentative D call: TRBD2 (5 bases). This CDR3 region has 14 residues. The V end was cut by 2 bases, the J end by 7 bases, with 15 bases between. The CDR3 sequence: CASSLTQTSLEQYF. DNA of the CDR3: TGTGCCAGCAGTTTAACCCAAACTAGTCTAGAGCAGTACTTC.

In its sample, this clonotype was seen many times. The chain recombines TRBV12-3 or TRBV12-4 with TRBJ2-2; 10 bases match TRBD2. CDR3 length: 16 amino acids. V lost 3 bases, J lost 6 bases, and 7 bases stayed unmatched. The CDR3 loop reads CASSFRASGSPGELFF. The CDR3 nucleotides are TGTGCCAGCAGTTTCCGGGCTAGCGGGAGTCCCGGGGAGCTGTTTTTT.

This clonotype was counted many times. The chain couples TRBV2 to TRBJ2-5; D is perhaps TRBD1 or TRBD2 (5 bases each). CDR3 size: 15 residues. Germline-derived CDR1 and CDR2 are SNHLY and FYNNEI. Trimming shortened V by 4 bases and J by 1 base, and 13 bases separated the two germline ends. The CDR3 protein is CASSGGGGFQETQYF. The CDR3 DNA is TGTGCCAGCAGTGGGGGCGGAGGATTCCAAGAGACCCAGTACTTC.

This clonotype has more than one count but fewer than ten. The CDR3 is CASSPGTSGNAYEQYF. The CDR3 DNA is TGTGCCAGCAGTCCTGGGACTAGCGGGAATGCCTACGAGCAGTACTTC. The chain links TRBV12-3 or TRBV12-4 to TRBJ2-7; TRBD2 matches at 13 bases. This CDR3 contains 16 residues. The J segment lost 2 bases and the V segment lost 5 bases, leaving 6 bases of the junction unmatched.

The sample holds a few counts of this clonotype. This chain uses TRBV20-1 with TRBJ2-5; perhaps D is TRBD1 or TRBD2 (5 bases each). Germline V gene data show CDR1 as DFQATT and CDR2 as SNEGSKA (reference sequence). Trimming took 3 bases from V and 5 from J, leaving 10 bases between them. The CDR3 is made up of 12 amino acids. Here the CDR3 reads CSASGTGETQYF. Written as DNA, the CDR3 is TGCAGTGCTAGCGGGACCGGGGAGACCCAGTACTTC.

At least ten counts were recorded for this clonotype. The chain carries TRBV4-2 and TRBJ1-2; 9 nucleotides line up with TRBD1. Germline CDR1 and CDR2: LGHNA and YNFKEQ. With V trimmed by 4 bases and J by 4 bases, 10 bases remained unmatched. The CDR3 totals 16 residues. The CDR3 DNA reads TGTGCCAGCAGCCGGGACTCTGGACAGGGGACCTATGGCTACACCTTC. This sequence encodes CASSRDSGQGTYGYTF.

This clonotype was seen a handful of times. As DNA, the CDR3 is TGTGCCAGCAGGGACAGCAATCAGCCCCAGCATTTT. Encoded protein: CASRDSNQPQHF. This chain joins TRBV6-2 or TRBV6-3 and TRBJ1-5; D ambiguous. The CDR3 contains 12 residues. Germline-derived CDR1 and CDR2 are MNHEY and SVGEGT. Trimming stripped 6 bases from V and 1 base from J, with 4 bases between.

This clonotype was observed many times. The rearrangement links TRBV29-1 to TRBJ2-7; TRBD1 aligns across 8 bases. Germline V gene lookup returns CDR1 SQVTM and CDR2 ANQGSEA. The length of the CDR3 is 12 residues. Trimming cost V 3 bases and J 5 bases; bases outside gene matches: 3. The CDR3 region is CSVDQGANEQYF. The CDR3 nucleotides are TGCAGCGTTGACCAGGGGGCAAACGAGCAGTACTTC.

This clonotype showed up many times. The chain is built from TRBV29-1 and TRBJ2-3; weak D call: TRBD2 (6 bases). This CDR3 contains 15 residues. The ends were cut back, 6 bases at V and 2 bases at J, with 18 bases in the middle. CDR1 SQVTM and CDR2 ANQGSEA come from the germline V gene. The CDR3 coding sequence is TGCAGCGTCGATACCGTTAGCGGCCACACAGATACGCAGTATTTT. It is translated as CSVDTVSGHTDTQYF.

The chain couples TRBV11-2 to TRBJ2-3; D not certain. In germline, CDR1 is SGHAT, CDR2 FQNNGV. V was clipped by 3 bases and J by 1 base, with 11 bases between them. The CDR3 length is 15 residues. The CDR3 bases are TGTGCCAGCAGCTTCAGCAGCCGGCGCACAGATACGCAGTATTTT. It is translated as CASSFSSRRTDTQYF.

CDR3 loop: CASSLGGGTGYYEQYF. The CDR3 coding sequence is TGTGCCAGCAGCTTAGGCGGCGGGACAGGCTACTACGAGCAGTACTTC. The rearrangement links TRBV11-3 to TRBJ2-7; 8 positions match TRBD1. Losses at the gene ends were 1 base for V and 3 bases for J; bases not matched to a gene: 8. This CDR3 comprises 16 residues. CDR1 and CDR2 (germline): SGHNT, YENEEA.

This clonotype was counted between two and nine times. The V and J genes are TRBV3-1 and TRBJ1-1, with D unresolved. Trimming took off 1 base at V and 2 bases at J, with 8 bases between the two ends. Germline V gene lookup returns CDR1 LGHDT and CDR2 YNNKEL (reference sequence). The CDR3 is 14 residues long. CDR3 in amino acids: CASSQVSGNTEAFF. In DNA, the CDR3 is TGTGCCAGCAGCCAAGTTTCAGGTAACACTGAAGCTTTCTTT.

V gene TRBV27 combines with J gene TRBJ2-6; 9 positions match TRBD1. The CDR3 covers 17 residues. Germline CDR1 MNHEY, CDR2 SMNVEV (reference sequence). J was trimmed by 2 bases and V by 5 bases; bases with no gene match: 7. The CDR3 here is CASSPDRGRAGANVLTF. The CDR3 region has the DNA TGTGCCAGCAGTCCGGACAGGGGACGTGCTGGGGCCAACGTCCTGACTTTC.

This clonotype came up a few times. The chain joins TRBV18 to TRBJ2-1; D gene ambiguous. V was cut by 6 bases and J by 5 bases, with 11 bases left in between. CDR1 KGHSH and CDR2 LQKENI come from the germline V gene. This CDR3 contains 13 residues. The CDR3, as DNA: TGTGCCAGCTCCCTTGACCAAAACAATGAGCAGTTCTTC. Translated, it gives CASSLDQNNEQFF.